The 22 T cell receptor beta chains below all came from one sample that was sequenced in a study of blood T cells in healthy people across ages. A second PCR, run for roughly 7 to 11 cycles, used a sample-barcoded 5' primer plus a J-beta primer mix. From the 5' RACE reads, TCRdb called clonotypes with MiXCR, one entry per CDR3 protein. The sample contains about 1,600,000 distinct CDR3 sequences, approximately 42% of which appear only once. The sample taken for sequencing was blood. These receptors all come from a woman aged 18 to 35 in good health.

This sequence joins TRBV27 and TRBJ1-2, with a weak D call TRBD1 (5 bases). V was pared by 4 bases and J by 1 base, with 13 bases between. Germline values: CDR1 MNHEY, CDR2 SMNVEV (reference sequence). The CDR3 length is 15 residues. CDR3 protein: CASSWAGANNYGYTF. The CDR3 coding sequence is TGTGCCAGCAGTTGGGCCGGGGCAAATAACTATGGCTACACCTTC.

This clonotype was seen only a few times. CDR3 sequence (DNA): TGTGCCAGCAGCAGTACCACTAGCGGGAGATCAGATACGCAGTATTTT. Amino acids: CASSSTTSGRSDTQYF. V gene TRBV6-2 or TRBV6-3 combines with J gene TRBJ2-3; 11 bases match TRBD2. CDR1 and CDR2 from the germline V gene are MNHEY and SVGEGT. This CDR3 contains 16 residues. Germline trimming cut 6 bases from V and 4 bases from J; bases unmatched to any gene: 9.

CDR3 sequence: CSARVVAGKLSYEQYF. In DNA, the CDR3 is TGCAGTGCTAGAGTCGTAGCGGGGAAACTATCCTACGAGCAGTACTTC. V and J are TRBV20-1 and TRBJ2-7; 8 bases are shared with TRBD2. Germline CDR1 DFQATT, CDR2 SNEGSKA (reference sequence). This CDR3 is built from 16 residues. Trimming at V came to 1 base and at J to 1 base, leaving 9 bases not matched to a gene.

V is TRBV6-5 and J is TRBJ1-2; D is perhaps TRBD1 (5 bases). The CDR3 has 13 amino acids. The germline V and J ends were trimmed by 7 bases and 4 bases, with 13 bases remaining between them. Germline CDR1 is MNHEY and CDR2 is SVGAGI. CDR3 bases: TGTGCCAGCAAGGACGACGGGGCCTATGGCTACACCTTC. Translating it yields CASKDDGAYGYTF.

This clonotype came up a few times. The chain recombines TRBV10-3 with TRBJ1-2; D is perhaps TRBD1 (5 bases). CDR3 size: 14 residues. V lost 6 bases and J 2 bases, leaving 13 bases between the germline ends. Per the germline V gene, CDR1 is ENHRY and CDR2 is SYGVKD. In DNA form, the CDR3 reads TGTGCCATCAGGGACACCCCGGGCAACTATGGCTACACCTTC. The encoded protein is CAIRDTPGNYGYTF.

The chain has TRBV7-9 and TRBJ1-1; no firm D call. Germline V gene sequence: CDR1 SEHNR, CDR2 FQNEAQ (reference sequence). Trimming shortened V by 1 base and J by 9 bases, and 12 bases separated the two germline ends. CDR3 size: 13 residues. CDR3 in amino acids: CASSLEMAGKAFF. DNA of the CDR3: TGTGCCAGCAGCTTAGAGATGGCGGGGAAAGCTTTCTTT.

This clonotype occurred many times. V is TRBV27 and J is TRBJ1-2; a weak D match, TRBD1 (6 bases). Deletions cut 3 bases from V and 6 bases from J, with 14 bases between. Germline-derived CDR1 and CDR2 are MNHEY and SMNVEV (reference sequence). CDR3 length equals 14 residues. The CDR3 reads CASSLNREGDGYTF. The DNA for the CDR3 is TGTGCCAGCAGTTTGAACAGGGAGGGTGATGGCTACACCTTC.

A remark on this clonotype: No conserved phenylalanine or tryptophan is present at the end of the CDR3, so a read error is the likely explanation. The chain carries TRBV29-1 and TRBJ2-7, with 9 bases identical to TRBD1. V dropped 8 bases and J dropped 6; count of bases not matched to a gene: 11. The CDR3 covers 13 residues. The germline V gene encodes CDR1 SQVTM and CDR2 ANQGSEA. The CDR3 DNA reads TGCAGCACTGGGGTGGACAGGGGCTCCGAGCAGTACTCC. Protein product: CSTGVDRGSEQYS.

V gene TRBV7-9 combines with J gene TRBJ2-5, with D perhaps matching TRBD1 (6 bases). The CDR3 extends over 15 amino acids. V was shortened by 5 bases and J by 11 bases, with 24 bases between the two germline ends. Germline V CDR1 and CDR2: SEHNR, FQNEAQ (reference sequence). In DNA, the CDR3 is TGTGCCAGCAGCCCCCCGGGACAAGTAATACGAGGGCAGTACTTC. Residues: CASSPPGQVIRGQYF.

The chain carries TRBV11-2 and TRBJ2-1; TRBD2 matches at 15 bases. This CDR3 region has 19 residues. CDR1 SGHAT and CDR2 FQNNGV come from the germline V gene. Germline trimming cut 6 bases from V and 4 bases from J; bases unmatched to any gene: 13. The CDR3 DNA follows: TGTGCCAGCAGATCAGCTTCCGGGACTAGCGGGAGGTTTTACAATGAGCAGTTCTTC. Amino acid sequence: CASRSASGTSGRFYNEQFF.

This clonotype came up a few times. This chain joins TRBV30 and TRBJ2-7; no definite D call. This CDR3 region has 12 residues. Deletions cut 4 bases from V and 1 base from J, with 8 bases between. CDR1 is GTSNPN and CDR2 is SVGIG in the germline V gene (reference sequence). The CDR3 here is CAWNSGSYEQYF. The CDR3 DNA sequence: TGTGCCTGGAATTCCGGTTCCTACGAGCAGTACTTC.

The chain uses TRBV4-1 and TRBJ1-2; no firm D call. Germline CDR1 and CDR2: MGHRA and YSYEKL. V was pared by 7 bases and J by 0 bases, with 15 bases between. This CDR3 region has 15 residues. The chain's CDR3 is CASTPSGLANYGYTF. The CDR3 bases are TGCGCCAGCACCCCATCGGGGTTAGCTAACTATGGCTACACCTTC.

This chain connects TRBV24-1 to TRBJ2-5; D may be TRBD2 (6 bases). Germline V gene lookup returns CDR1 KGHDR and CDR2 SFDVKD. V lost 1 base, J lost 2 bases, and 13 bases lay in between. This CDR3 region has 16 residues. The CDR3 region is CATSDFGPGEQETQYF. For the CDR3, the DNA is TGTGCCACCAGTGATTTCGGTCCGGGGGAGCAAGAGACCCAGTACTTC.

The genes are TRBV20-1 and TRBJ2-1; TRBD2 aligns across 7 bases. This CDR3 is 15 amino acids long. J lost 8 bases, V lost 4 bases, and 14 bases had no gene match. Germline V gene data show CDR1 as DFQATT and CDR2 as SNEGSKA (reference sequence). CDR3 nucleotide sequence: TGCAGTGCTATCTTGAGAGGGAGGGCCATAGATGAGCAGTTCTTC. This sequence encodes CSAILRGRAIDEQFF.

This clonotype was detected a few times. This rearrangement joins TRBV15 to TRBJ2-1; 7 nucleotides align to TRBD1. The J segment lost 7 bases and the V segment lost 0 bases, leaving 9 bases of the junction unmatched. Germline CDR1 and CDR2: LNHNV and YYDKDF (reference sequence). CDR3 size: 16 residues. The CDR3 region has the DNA TGTGCCACCAGCAGAGATCTTATACAGGGGAAGAATGAGCAGTTCTTC. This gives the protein CATSRDLIQGKNEQFF.

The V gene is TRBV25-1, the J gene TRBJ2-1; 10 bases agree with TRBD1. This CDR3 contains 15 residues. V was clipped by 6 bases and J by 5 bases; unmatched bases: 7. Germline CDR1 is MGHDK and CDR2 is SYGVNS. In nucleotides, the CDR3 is TGTGCCAGCAGCCGACCGGGACAGGGGAACAATGAGCAGTTCTTC. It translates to CASSRPGQGNNEQFF.

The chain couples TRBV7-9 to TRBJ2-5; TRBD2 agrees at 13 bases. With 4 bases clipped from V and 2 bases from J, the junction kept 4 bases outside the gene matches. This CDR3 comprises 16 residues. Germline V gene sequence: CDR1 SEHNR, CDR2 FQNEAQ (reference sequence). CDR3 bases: TGTGCCAGCAGCTCCGGGACTAGCGGGGCTCAAGAGACCCAGTACTTC. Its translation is CASSSGTSGAQETQYF.

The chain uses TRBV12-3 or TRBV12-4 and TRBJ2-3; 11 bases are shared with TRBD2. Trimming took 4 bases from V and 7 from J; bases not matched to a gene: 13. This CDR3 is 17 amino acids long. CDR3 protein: CASSSPVVAGGRNTQYF. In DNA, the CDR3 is TGTGCCAGCAGTTCCCCCGTTGTAGCGGGGGGGCGTAATACGCAGTATTTT.

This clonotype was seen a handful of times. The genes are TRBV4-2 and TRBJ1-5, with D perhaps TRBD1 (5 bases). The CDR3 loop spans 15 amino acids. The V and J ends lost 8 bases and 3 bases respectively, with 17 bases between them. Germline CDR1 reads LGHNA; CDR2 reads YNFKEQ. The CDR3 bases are TGTGCCAGCCAGGGAGCCATGTCCGTCAATCAGCCCCAGCATTTT. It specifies CASQGAMSVNQPQHF.

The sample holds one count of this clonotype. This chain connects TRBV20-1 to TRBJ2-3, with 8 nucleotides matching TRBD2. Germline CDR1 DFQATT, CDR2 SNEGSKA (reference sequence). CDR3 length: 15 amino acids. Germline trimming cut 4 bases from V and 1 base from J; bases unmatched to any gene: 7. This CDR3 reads CSAKLAGSRTDTQYF. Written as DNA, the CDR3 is TGCAGTGCTAAGTTAGCGGGATCCCGCACAGATACGCAGTATTTT.

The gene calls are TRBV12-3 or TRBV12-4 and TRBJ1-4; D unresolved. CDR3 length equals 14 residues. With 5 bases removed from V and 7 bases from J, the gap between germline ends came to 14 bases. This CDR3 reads CASSESTWGEKLFF. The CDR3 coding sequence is TGTGCCAGCAGTGAAAGTACTTGGGGTGAAAAACTGTTTTTT.

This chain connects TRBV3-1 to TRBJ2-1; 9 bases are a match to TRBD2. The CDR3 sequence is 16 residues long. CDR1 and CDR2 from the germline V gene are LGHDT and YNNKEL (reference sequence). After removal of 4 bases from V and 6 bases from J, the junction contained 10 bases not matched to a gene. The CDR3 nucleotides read TGTGCCAGCAGCCTCTCACGAGCGGGAGGCGGCAATGAGCAGTTCTTC. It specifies CASSLSRAGGGNEQFF.